These 20 T cell receptor beta chains originate from one sample sequenced in a study of blood T cell repertoires in COVID-19. The data were produced by immunoSEQ multiplex PCR, yet TCRdb's version contains in-frame clones alone and is incomplete. This sample has around 370,000 clones, with roughly 90% found just once. Sequencing used peripheral blood. The source of these receptors is a woman aged 70-85 years with COVID-19, enrolled during active disease.

The chain employs TRBV9 and TRBJ2-1; 8 bases agree with TRBD2. The CDR3 consists of 15 residues. Germline loops: CDR1 SGDLS, CDR2 YYNGEE. V was pared by 4 bases and J by 7 bases, with 10 bases of the junction left unmatched. The CDR3 nucleotides read TGTGCCAGCAGCTTCCCCGGGGGGGCGGGTAATGAGCAGTTCTTC. This translates into CASSFPGGAGNEQFF.

This chain connects TRBV2 to TRBJ1-5; D call uncertain. With 10 bases removed from V and 1 base from J, the gap between germline ends came to 11 bases. Germline CDR1 is SNHLY and CDR2 is FYNNEI. The CDR3 contains 13 residues. Written as DNA, the CDR3 is TGTGCCAACGGGGAGGACAGCAATCAGCCCCAGCATTTT. This sequence encodes CANGEDSNQPQHF.

The chain joins TRBV7-9 to TRBJ2-5; tentatively, D is TRBD2 (6 bases). Germline CDR1 is SEHNR and CDR2 is FQNEAQ (reference sequence). The CDR3 sequence is 16 residues long. V lost 4 bases, J lost 4 bases, and 19 bases lay in between. The CDR3 is CASSSFGRGGVETQYF. CDR3 sequence (DNA): TGTGCCAGCAGCTCATTCGGGCGGGGAGGCGTAGAGACCCAGTACTTC.

This chain links TRBV7-9 with TRBJ1-4; tentatively, D is TRBD1 (5 bases). Germline V gene sequence: CDR1 SEHNR, CDR2 FQNEAQ (reference sequence). The V gene lost 2 bases and the J gene lost 17 bases, with 15 bases spanning the gap. The CDR3 is made up of 12 amino acids. DNA of the CDR3: TGTGCCAGCAGCTTACAGCCAGGGAAGTTATTTTTT. It is translated as CASSLQPGKLFF.

Written as DNA, the CDR3 is TGTGCCATCAGACCCCCCGGGGGTGAGAACACTGAAGCTTTCTTT. Its translation: CAIRPPGGENTEAFF. The V call is TRBV10-3, the J call TRBJ1-1; maybe TRBD1 (5 bases). Trimming took 6 bases from V and 1 from J, leaving 15 bases between them. The CDR3 sequence is 15 residues long. Per the germline V gene, CDR1 is ENHRY and CDR2 is SYGVKD.

The genes are TRBV7-8 and TRBJ1-3, with 9 bases identical to TRBD1. This CDR3 is 16 amino acids long. Germline V gives CDR1 SGHVS, CDR2 FQNEAQ. Losses at the gene ends were 1 base for V and 3 bases for J; bases not matched to a gene: 4. This CDR3 reads CASSLVWTGVGNTIYF. CDR3 coding DNA: TGTGCCAGCAGCTTAGTATGGACAGGGGTTGGAAACACCATATATTTT.

This clone was picked up many times. The rearrangement links TRBV21-1 to TRBJ1-2; the D call TRBD1 from the table was never checked on the DNA. TRBV21-1 represents a pseudogene. This CDR3 comprises 17 residues. CDR3 sequence (DNA): TGTGCCAGCAGCAAAAGGGGGACGCTCGGGGCCCCGGAGGGCTACACCTTC. Translation: CASSKRGTLGAPEGYTF.

The gene calls are TRBV30 and TRBJ1-1; 11 bases are shared with TRBD1. CDR3 length equals 16 residues. CDR1 and CDR2 (germline): GTSNPN, SVGIG (reference sequence). Losses at the gene ends were 1 base for V and 5 bases for J; bases not matched to a gene: 9. The CDR3 DNA sequence: TGTGCCTGGAGTGGAAGGACAGGGGGCTGGGTGACTGAAGCTTTCTTT. This encodes CAWSGRTGGWVTEAFF.

The chain couples TRBV5-1 to TRBJ1-4; no clear D. CDR3 length: 13 residues. Trimming took off 3 bases at V and 4 bases at J, with 7 bases between the two ends. Germline V lookup: CDR1 SGHRS, CDR2 YFSETQ. CDR3 residues: CASSWRDNEKLFF. The CDR3 DNA follows: TGCGCCAGCAGCTGGAGGGATAATGAAAAACTGTTTTTT.

Here the CDR3 reads CASSDRPGGEAFF. In nucleotides, the CDR3 is TGTGCCAGCAGTGACAGGCCCGGAGGTGAAGCTTTCTTT. The chain has TRBV6-4 and TRBJ1-1; the D is unclear. Trimming left V 2 bases short and J 7 bases short, with 11 bases between. Germline values: CDR1 MRHNA, CDR2 SNTAGT. The CDR3 is 13 amino acids.

CDR3 in amino acids: CASSSMGQGAGNEQFF. In nucleotides, the CDR3 is TGTGCCAGCAGCTCAATGGGACAGGGGGCAGGGAATGAGCAGTTCTTC. The rearrangement links TRBV7-8 to TRBJ2-1, with 12 bases identical to TRBD1. Germline V gives CDR1 SGHVS, CDR2 FQNEAQ. V lost 4 bases, J lost 7 bases, and 8 bases stayed unmatched. The CDR3 is 16 residues long.

The CDR3 reads CASSEQGENYGYTF. The CDR3 nucleotides are TGTGCCAGCAGTGAACAGGGTGAGAACTATGGCTACACCTTC. V gene TRBV2 combines with J gene TRBJ1-2; D perhaps matches TRBD1 (5 bases). The ends were cut back, 2 bases at V and 2 bases at J, with 9 bases in the middle. Germline lookup yields CDR1 SNHLY and CDR2 FYNNEI. The length of the CDR3 is 14 residues.

The gene calls are TRBV4-2 and TRBJ2-5, with 7 bases that match TRBD2. Per germline, CDR1 LGHNA and CDR2 YNFKEQ. The CDR3 consists of 15 residues. Losses at the gene ends were 1 base for V and 3 bases for J; bases not matched to a gene: 5. CDR3 DNA sequence: TGTGCCAGCAGCCAAGCTGCAGGGAGGGAAGAGACCCAGTACTTC. It codes for CASSQAAGREETQYF.

This clone was seen just once. The chain links TRBV5-1 to TRBJ2-3; D not certain. The germline V and J ends were trimmed by 2 bases and 2 bases, with 12 bases remaining between them. This CDR3 region has 15 residues. CDR1 and CDR2 from the germline V gene are SGHRS and YFSETQ. The CDR3 DNA reads TGCGCCAGCAGCTTTAGTGTGCAAAACACAGATACGCAGTATTTT. Translation gives CASSFSVQNTDTQYF. The complete variable domain, with remaining parts taken from reference TRBV5-1 and TRBJ2-3, reads KAGVTQTPRYLIKTRGQQVTLSCSPISGHRSVSWYQQTPGQGLQFLFEYFSETQRNKGNFPGRFSGRQFSNSRSEMNVSTLELGDSALYLCASSFSVQNTDTQYFGPGTRLTVL.

The V and J genes are TRBV7-9 and TRBJ1-1, with D possibly matching TRBD1 (5 bases). The CDR3 extends over 13 amino acids. Per germline, CDR1 SEHNR and CDR2 FQNEAQ (reference sequence). V was clipped by 5 bases and J by 0 bases, with 7 bases between them. The CDR3 DNA is TGTGCCAGCAGCGGACAATTGAACACTGAAGCTTTCTTT. Residues: CASSGQLNTEAFF.

This chain joins TRBV5-1 and TRBJ1-1; 8 bases map to TRBD1. The V and J ends lost 10 bases and 3 bases, in that order; junction bases with no gene match: 11. CDR1 is SGHRS and CDR2 is YFSETQ in the germline V gene. There are 14 residues in the CDR3. The CDR3 is CAGSTGGVDTEAFF. The CDR3 DNA follows: TGCGCCGGCTCCACAGGGGGAGTGGACACTGAAGCTTTCTTT.

The chain combines TRBV7-9 with TRBJ1-5, with D maybe TRBD1 (5 bases). The CDR3 spans 15 residues. CDR1 and CDR2 (germline): SEHNR, FQNEAQ (reference sequence). The germline V and J ends were trimmed by 4 bases and 4 bases, with 14 bases remaining between them. The CDR3 sequence: CASSSTEKGNQPQHF. CDR3 sequence (DNA): TGTGCCAGCAGCTCGACAGAGAAAGGTAATCAGCCCCAGCATTTT.

V and J are TRBV14 and TRBJ2-5; 13 bases match TRBD2. Germline V lookup: CDR1 SGHDN, CDR2 FVKESK. This CDR3 spans 21 amino acids. After removal of 4 bases from V and 0 bases from J, the junction contained 17 bases not matched to a gene. This CDR3 is CASSPPLRTSGGSLYQETQYF. In DNA, the CDR3 is TGTGCCAGCAGCCCTCCCCTCAGGACTAGCGGGGGATCCCTGTACCAAGAGACCCAGTACTTC.

The chain uses TRBV6-5 and TRBJ1-4; 7 bases align to TRBD1. From germline, CDR1 is MNHEY and CDR2 SVGAGI. J was trimmed by 3 bases and V by 4 bases; bases with no gene match: 5. There are 15 residues in the CDR3. CDR3 nucleotide sequence: TGTGCCAGCAGTTTACGGGACAGCCCTAATGAAAAACTGTTTTTT. As protein: CASSLRDSPNEKLFF.

This clone was observed a handful of times. The chain links TRBV7-9 to TRBJ1-3; D is undetermined. The CDR3 length is 13 residues. The germline gives CDR1 SEHNR, CDR2 FQNEAQ (reference sequence). Trimming left V 5 bases short and J 0 bases short, with 5 bases between. The CDR3 reads CASSTSSGNTIYF. CDR3 nucleotides: TGTGCCAGCAGCACCAGCTCTGGAAACACCATATATTTT. Variable domain in full (rest from reference TRBV7-9 and TRBJ1-3): DTGVSQNPRHKITKRGQNVTFRCDPISEHNRLYWYRQTLGQGPEFLTYFQNEAQLEKSRLLSDRFSAERPKGSFSTLEIQRTEQGDSAMYLCASSTSSGNTIYFGEGSWLTVV.